This TCR beta chain was recorded in a study of blood T cells in healthy people across ages. This clonotype was observed at least ten times. Then a second PCR, running roughly 6 to 12 cycles, was carried out with a sample-barcoded 5' primer and a J-beta primer mix. Using its own MiXCR run on the 5' RACE reads, TCRdb lists one record per CDR3 protein. The data contain some 670,000 distinct CDR3 sequences, over 40% of them seen just once; the ten biggest clones take up roughly 14%. Germline V gene data show CDR1 as MGHRA and CDR2 as YSYEKL. J gave up 4 bases and V 1 base, and 6 bases lay outside the gene matches. This CDR3 is built from 16 residues.

The sequenced material came from blood. The gene calls are TRBV4-1 and TRBJ2-1; 8 positions agree with TRBD2. The TCR originated in a woman older than 75 in good health. The CDR3 reads CASSQGAGEGYNEQFF. CDR3 nucleotides: TGCGCCAGCAGCCAAGGAGCGGGAGAGGGGTACAATGAGCAGTTCTTC.